This TCR beta chain emerged from a study of technical replicates of blood from a handful of donors. Only in-frame clones appear in the TCRdb table, and some are missing; sequencing was by immunoSEQ multiplex PCR. This table has around 77,000 clones, just under 95% appearing once. V was pared by 2 bases and J by 6 bases, with 18 bases between. Per germline, CDR1 GTSNPN and CDR2 SVGIG (reference sequence). The CDR3 loop spans 15 amino acids. This rearrangement joins TRBV30 to TRBJ2-3, with D maybe TRBD1 (6 bases). Sequencing was carried out using T cells isolated from PBMCs. The receptor's source is a human donor in good health. DNA for the CDR3: TGTGCCTGGAGTACCTGGGGGCAGCACGAGGATACGCAGTATTTT. It yields the protein CAWSTWGQHEDTQYF.